The rows below give T cell receptor beta chains drawn from one sample of a study of blood T cell repertoires in COVID-19. Sequenced by immunoSEQ multiplex PCR; TCRdb stores in-frame clones only, minus some. Of about 95,000 clones listed, more than 70% are singletons. The sequenced material came from peripheral blood. The source is a man aged 50-59 years with COVID-19, enrolled during active disease. The CDR3 runs from the conserved cysteine through the conserved F or W. The D gene is left open where the match is weak. Clone size is stated in some rows and not others, as once, few, many or a class when expanded.

clone size: NA
V gene: TRBV10-3
J gene: TRBJ1-4
D gene: NA
CDR3 DNA: TGTGCCATCAGTGAGGGTGCCCCGGGATCCAATAATGAAAAACTGTTTTTT
CDR3 protein: CAISEGAPGSNNEKLFF

clone size: few
V gene: TRBV29-1
J gene: TRBJ1-1
D gene: NA
CDR3 DNA: TGCAGCGCCCAACACCTTAGGAGCAACACTGAAGCTTTCTTT
CDR3 protein: CSAQHLRSNTEAFF

clone size: NA
V gene: TRBV10-3
J gene: TRBJ2-5
D gene: TRBD1
CDR3 DNA: TGTGCCATCAGTGGGGGTACAGGGGACCAAGAGACCCAGTACTTC
CDR3 protein: CAISGGTGDQETQYF

clone size: once
V gene: TRBV5-1
J gene: TRBJ1-2
D gene: TRBD1
CDR3 DNA: TGCGCCAGCAGCTTCGGGACAGAGAACTATGGCTACACCTTC
CDR3 protein: CASSFGTENYGYTF

clone size: few
V gene: TRBV7-9
J gene: TRBJ2-7
D gene: NA
CDR3 DNA: TGTGCCAGCAGCCCCACCCCGGGCGGGACAGACTACGAGCAGTACTTC
CDR3 protein: CASSPTPGGTDYEQYF

clone size: NA
V gene: TRBV5-6
J gene: TRBJ1-1
D gene: NA
CDR3 DNA: TGTGCCAGCAGCATGACCGGTTTGAGGGAAGCTTTCTTT
CDR3 protein: CASSMTGLREAFF

clone size: NA
V gene: TRBV21-1
J gene: TRBJ1-2
D gene: NA
CDR3 DNA: TGTGCCAGCAGCAAAAGTACCCAGGTCGATCGCTACACCTTC
CDR3 protein: CASSKSTQVDRYTF

clone size: NA
V gene: TRBV6-1
J gene: TRBJ2-2
D gene: TRBD2
CDR3 DNA: TGTGCCAGCAGTGAAGCCAGCGGGGGTTTCAACACCGGGGAGCTGTTTTTT
CDR3 protein: CASSEASGGFNTGELFF

clone size: NA
V gene: TRBV6-6
J gene: TRBJ1-1
D gene: NA
CDR3 DNA: TGTGCCAGCAGTTACCGGACAGACACTGAAGCTTTCTTT
CDR3 protein: CASSYRTDTEAFF

clone size: NA
V gene: TRBV11-2
J gene: TRBJ2-1
D gene: TRBD2
CDR3 DNA: TGTGCCAGCAGCTTTACTAGCGGGGGCTGGAGCGACAATGAGCAGTTCTTC
CDR3 protein: CASSFTSGGWSDNEQFF

clone size: NA
V gene: TRBV15
J gene: TRBJ2-7
D gene: TRBD1
CDR3 DNA: TGTGCCACCAGCAGCGACAGGGGGTACGAGCAGTACTTC
CDR3 protein: CATSSDRGYEQYF

clone size: NA
V gene: TRBV12-3/TRBV12-4
J gene: TRBJ1-2
D gene: TRBD1
CDR3 DNA: TGTGCCAGCATCCATTCAGGGACAGCTGGCTACACCTTC
CDR3 protein: CASIHSGTAGYTF

clone size: once
V gene: TRBV12-3/TRBV12-4
J gene: TRBJ2-7
D gene: TRBD2
CDR3 DNA: TGTGCCAGCAAACTCGGGAGGAACGAGCAGTACTTC
CDR3 protein: CASKLGRNEQYF

clone size: NA
V gene: TRBV7-8
J gene: TRBJ1-1
D gene: NA
CDR3 DNA: TGTGCCAGCAGCTTTTACAGGGAGTTCACTGAAGCTTTCTTT
CDR3 protein: CASSFYREFTEAFF

clone size: NA
V gene: TRBV14
J gene: TRBJ2-3
D gene: NA
CDR3 DNA: TGTGCCAGCAGCCAAGGGCAGGGGTATTACACAGATACGCAGTATTTT
CDR3 protein: CASSQGQGYYTDTQYF

clone size: NA
V gene: TRBV2
J gene: TRBJ2-7
D gene: NA
CDR3 DNA: TGTGCCAGCAGCAACTACGAGCAGTACTTC
CDR3 protein: CASSNYEQYF

clone size: NA
V gene: TRBV5-6
J gene: TRBJ1-4
D gene: NA
CDR3 DNA: TGTGCCAGCAGCTTCCAGGGAAGCGAAAAACTGTTTTTT
CDR3 protein: CASSFQGSEKLFF

clone size: NA
V gene: TRBV10-3
J gene: TRBJ1-6
D gene: NA
CDR3 DNA: TGTGCCGCAAAATCGGGTAACTCCTATAATTCACCCCTCCACTTT
CDR3 protein: CAAKSGNSYNSPLHF

clone size: NA
V gene: TRBV10-3
J gene: TRBJ2-3
D gene: TRBD2
CDR3 DNA: TGTGCCATCAGTCTTAGCGGGGGGGCCAGAGATACGCAGTATTTT
CDR3 protein: CAISLSGGARDTQYF

clone size: NA
V gene: TRBV4-1
J gene: TRBJ2-5
D gene: TRBD2
CDR3 DNA: TGCGCCAGCAGCCAAGTTCCACCAGGACTAGCGGGCCAAGAGACCCAGTACTTC
CDR3 protein: CASSQVPPGLAGQETQYF

clone size: NA
V gene: TRBV3-1/TRBV3-2
J gene: TRBJ2-7
D gene: TRBD2
CDR3 DNA: TGTGCCAGCAGCCAAACTAGCGGGGGGTCCTCCTACGAGCAGTACTTC
CDR3 protein: CASSQTSGGSSYEQYF

clone size: NA
V gene: TRBV25-1
J gene: TRBJ2-2
D gene: TRBD2
CDR3 DNA: TGTGCCAGGCCGGCACTAGCGGGGGTATGTGGGGAGCTGTTTTTT
CDR3 protein: CARPALAGVCGELFF

clone size: NA
V gene: TRBV7-9
J gene: TRBJ1-6
D gene: NA
CDR3 DNA: TGTGCCAGCAGCCCCGGACAGTCTTATAATTCACCCCTCCACTTT
CDR3 protein: CASSPGQSYNSPLHF

clone size: NA
V gene: TRBV2
J gene: TRBJ1-5
D gene: NA
CDR3 DNA: TGTGCCAGCAGTGACTACGGGTTTAGCAATCAGCCCCAGCATTTT
CDR3 protein: CASSDYGFSNQPQHF

clone size: NA
V gene: TRBV3-1/TRBV3-2
J gene: TRBJ1-1
D gene: NA
CDR3 DNA: TGTGCCAGCAGCCCCTCGACAGGAATCACTGAAGCTTTCTTT
CDR3 protein: CASSPSTGITEAFF

clone size: NA
V gene: TRBV23-1
J gene: TRBJ1-2
D gene: TRBD1
CDR3 DNA: TGCGCCAGCAGTCATCTTGTCCCGGGACAGGGCGGATCTAGCTATGGCTACACCTTC
CDR3 protein: CASSHLVPGQGGSSYGYTF

clone size: NA
V gene: TRBV3-1/TRBV3-2
J gene: TRBJ1-2
D gene: TRBD1
CDR3 DNA: TGTGCCAGCAGCCGCATGGGACAGGGGACTGTCTACACCTTC
CDR3 protein: CASSRMGQGTVYTF

clone size: NA
V gene: TRBV2
J gene: TRBJ2-7
D gene: TRBD1
CDR3 DNA: TGTGCCAGCAGGGCCGGGACAGGCGCCATGGAGCAGTACTTC
CDR3 protein: CASRAGTGAMEQYF

clone size: NA
V gene: TRBV29-1
J gene: TRBJ2-7
D gene: TRBD1
CDR3 DNA: TGCAGCGCCGCTGGGGGACAGGGCTACGAGCAGTACTTC
CDR3 protein: CSAAGGQGYEQYF

clone size: few
V gene: TRBV18
J gene: TRBJ1-3
D gene: NA
CDR3 DNA: TGTGCCAGCTCACTTCATGGCCCCAAATCTGGAAACACCATATATTTT
CDR3 protein: CASSLHGPKSGNTIYF

clone size: NA
V gene: TRBV6-4
J gene: TRBJ2-3
D gene: TRBD1
CDR3 DNA: TGTGCCAGCAGTGACGGGACAGGGGGCGCAGATACGCAGTATTTT
CDR3 protein: CASSDGTGGADTQYF

clone size: NA
V gene: TRBV9
J gene: TRBJ1-1
D gene: NA
CDR3 DNA: TGTGCCAGCAGAAAAAGCGGTGGGCCGGGGAATCCTGAAGCTTTCTTT
CDR3 protein: CASRKSGGPGNPEAFF

clone size: once
V gene: TRBV28
J gene: TRBJ2-1
D gene: TRBD2
CDR3 DNA: TGTGCCAGCGTCGGGTGGGGGGGAACCTACAATGAGCAGTTCTTC
CDR3 protein: CASVGWGGTYNEQFF

clone size: NA
V gene: TRBV6-5
J gene: TRBJ1-6
D gene: NA
CDR3 DNA: TGTGCCACCAGGTTGGAGAACAGGGAGAATTCACCCCTCCACTTT
CDR3 protein: CATRLENRENSPLHF